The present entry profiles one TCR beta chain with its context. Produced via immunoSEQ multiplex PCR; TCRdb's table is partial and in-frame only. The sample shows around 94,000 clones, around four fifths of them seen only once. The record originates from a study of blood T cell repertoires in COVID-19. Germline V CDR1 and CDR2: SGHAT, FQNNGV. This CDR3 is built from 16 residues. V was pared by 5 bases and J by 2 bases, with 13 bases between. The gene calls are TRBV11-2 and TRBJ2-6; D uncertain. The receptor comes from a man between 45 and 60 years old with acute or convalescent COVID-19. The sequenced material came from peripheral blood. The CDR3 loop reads CASSPRGGPGANVLTF. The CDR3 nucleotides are TGTGCCAGCAGCCCCCGAGGCGGCCCTGGGGCCAACGTCCTGACTTTC.